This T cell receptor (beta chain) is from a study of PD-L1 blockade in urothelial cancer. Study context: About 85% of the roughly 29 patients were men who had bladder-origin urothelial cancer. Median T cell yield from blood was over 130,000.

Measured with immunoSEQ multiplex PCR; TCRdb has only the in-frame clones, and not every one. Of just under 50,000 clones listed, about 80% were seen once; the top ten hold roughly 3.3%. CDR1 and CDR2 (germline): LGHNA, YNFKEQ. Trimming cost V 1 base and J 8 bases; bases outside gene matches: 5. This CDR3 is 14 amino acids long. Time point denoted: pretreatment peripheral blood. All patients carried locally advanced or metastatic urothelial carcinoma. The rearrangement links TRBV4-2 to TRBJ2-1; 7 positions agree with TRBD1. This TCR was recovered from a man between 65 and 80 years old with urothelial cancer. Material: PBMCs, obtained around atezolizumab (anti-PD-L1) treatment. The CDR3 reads CASSQAGQPHEQFF. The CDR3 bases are TGTGCCAGCAGCCAAGCGGGACAGCCCCATGAGCAGTTCTTC.